Listed here are 27 T cell receptor beta chains from one sample, sequenced in a study of PD-1 blockade in classical Hodgkin lymphoma. Measured with immunoSEQ multiplex PCR; TCRdb has only the in-frame clones, and not every one. The sample has roughly 140,000 clones; around 73% are singletons. Every patient was affected by relapse after autologous stem cell transplantation, while exposure to brentuximab vedotin was not uniform. The source was peripheral blood mononuclear cells (PBMCs), collected before the second cycle of nivolumab. The source of these receptors is a human donor with classical Hodgkin lymphoma.

In this sample, this clone turned up once. The chain uses TRBV6-5 and TRBJ1-2; the match to TRBD1 covers 10 bases. Germline V gene lookup returns CDR1 MNHEY and CDR2 SVGAGI. The length of the CDR3 is 14 residues. The V gene end was trimmed by 6 bases and the J gene end by 8 bases; junction bases not matched to a gene: 9. Here the CDR3 DNA reads TGTGCCAGCAGGTTGGGGACAGGGGTCGGCGGCTACACCTTC. Protein product: CASRLGTGVGGYTF.

This clone was found once. This chain uses TRBV11-2 with TRBJ2-4; D gene uncertain. V dropped 1 base and J dropped 6 bases, with 7 bases sitting between them. There are 13 residues in the CDR3. Germline lookup yields CDR1 SGHAT and CDR2 FQNNGV. CDR3 coding DNA: TGTGCCAGCAGCTTAGGCCAGATAAACATTCAGTACTTC. The encoded protein is CASSLGQINIQYF.

The genes are TRBV4-3 and TRBJ2-1; unclear D gene. V was cut by 2 bases and J by 4 bases, with 3 bases left in between. The CDR3 is 12 residues long. From germline, CDR1 is LGHNA and CDR2 YSLEER. CDR3 nucleotides: TGCGCCAGCAGCCAAACTTACAATGAGCAGTTCTTC. Translated: CASSQTYNEQFF.

V and J are TRBV6-6 and TRBJ1-4, with D unresolved. Trimming removed 3 bases at V and 5 bases at J, with 7 bases between. Germline CDR1 MNHNY, CDR2 SVGAGI (reference sequence). The CDR3 has 13 amino acids. In DNA form, the CDR3 reads TGTGCCAGCAGTTATACGCAAAATGAAAAACTGTTTTTT. Protein: CASSYTQNEKLFF.

This clone has at least ten counts. The rearrangement uses TRBV5-6 and TRBJ1-1; TRBD1 agrees at 7 bases. The germline V gene has CDR1 SGHDT and CDR2 YYEEEE. The CDR3 sequence is 12 residues long. The V gene end was trimmed by 3 bases and the J gene end by 4 bases; junction bases not matched to a gene: 0. DNA for the CDR3: TGTGCCAGCAGCTCAGGGGGCACTGAAGCTTTCTTT. Its protein is CASSSGGTEAFF.

This chain uses TRBV5-1 with TRBJ2-1; maybe TRBD2 (6 bases). Trimming pared 0 bases from V and 4 bases from J, leaving 14 bases between. Per the germline V gene, CDR1 is SGHRS and CDR2 is YFSETQ. This CDR3 contains 16 residues. CDR3 in amino acids: CASSLVRDWNYNEQFF. The CDR3 DNA follows: TGCGCCAGCAGCTTGGTTAGGGACTGGAATTACAATGAGCAGTTCTTC.

V is TRBV10-3 and J is TRBJ2-2, with 9 bases that match TRBD2. The CDR3 extends over 15 amino acids. The germline V gene encodes CDR1 ENHRY and CDR2 SYGVKD. Germline trimming cut 10 bases from V and 10 bases from J; bases unmatched to any gene: 16. CDR3 DNA sequence: TGTGCCACGATGACTTTGCGGGGGGGGTTGGAGGAGCTGTTTTTT. Its translation: CATMTLRGGLEELFF.

The J gene is TRBJ2-7, the V gene TRBV18, with D maybe TRBD1 (6 bases). Germline V CDR1 and CDR2: KGHSH, LQKENI. V was pared by 2 bases and J by 0 bases, with 11 bases between. The CDR3 covers 15 residues. The CDR3 here is CASSPDRSSSYEQYF. CDR3 nucleotides: TGTGCCAGCTCACCAGACAGGTCGAGCTCCTACGAGCAGTACTTC. The whole variable domain, remainder taken from reference TRBV18 and TRBJ2-7, is NAGVMQNPRHLVRRRGQEARLRCSPMKGHSHVYWYRQLPEEGLKFMVYLQKENIIDESGMPKERFSAEFPKEGPSILRIQQVVRGDSAAYFCASSPDRSSSYEQYFGPGTRLTVT.

Only a few counts were recorded for this clone. V and J are TRBV6-5 and TRBJ2-7; D gene unclear. The CDR3 has 15 amino acids. V was clipped by 2 bases and J by 2 bases, with 13 bases between them. Germline values: CDR1 MNHEY, CDR2 SVGAGI. CDR3 region: CASSYGSPTPYEQYF. CDR3 sequence (DNA): TGTGCCAGCAGTTACGGGTCCCCCACCCCCTACGAGCAGTACTTC.

The chain is built from TRBV6-5 and TRBJ2-1; the D gene is possibly TRBD2 (5 bases). CDR3 length equals 14 residues. Per germline, CDR1 MNHEY and CDR2 SVGAGI. V was shortened by 2 bases and J by 0 bases, with 5 bases between the two germline ends. CDR3 amino acids: CASSYTSSYNEQFF. CDR3 coding DNA: TGTGCCAGCAGTTACACTAGCTCCTACAATGAGCAGTTCTTC.

This chain connects TRBV6-5 to TRBJ1-2; 11 nucleotides line up with TRBD1. The junction had 3 bases not matched to a gene; V was cut back by 2 bases and J by 4 bases. From germline, CDR1 is MNHEY and CDR2 SVGAGI. CDR3 length: 15 residues. This chain's CDR3 is CASSYGDRGVYGYTF. CDR3 DNA sequence: TGTGCCAGCAGTTACGGGGACAGGGGGGTCTATGGCTACACCTTC.

This clone was seen a single time. V is TRBV25-1 and J is TRBJ2-3; 10 positions match TRBD2. Germline V gene data show CDR1 as MGHDK and CDR2 as SYGVNS. CDR3 length: 12 amino acids. CDR3 amino acids: CSSSGSSDTQYF. The CDR3, as DNA: TGTTCCTCTAGCGGGAGTTCAGATACGCAGTATTTT.

This rearrangement joins TRBV13 to TRBJ2-2; possible D gene TRBD1, 6 bases. Germline values: CDR1 PRHDT, CDR2 FYEKMQ (reference sequence). The V and J ends lost 5 bases and 6 bases respectively, with 13 bases between them. There are 14 residues in the CDR3. Here the CDR3 DNA reads TGTGCCAGCAGCACCCAGGGGTTGCCCGGGGAGCTGTTTTTT. It encodes CASSTQGLPGELFF. The full variable domain, rest sourced from reference TRBV13 and TRBJ2-2, is AAGVIQSPRHLIKEKRETATLKCYPIPRHDTVYWYQQGPGQDPQFLISFYEKMQSDKGSIPDRFSAQQFSDYHSELNMSSLELGDSALYFCASSTQGLPGELFFGEGSRLTVL.

With respect to this clone: This may arise from a read error, as a much more abundant clone is one base away. The V call is TRBV6-5, the J call TRBJ1-1, with D maybe TRBD1 (5 bases). The V gene lost 6 bases and the J gene lost 1 base, with 9 bases spanning the gap. The V gene's germline CDR1 is MNHEY and CDR2 SVGAGI. The CDR3 has 13 residues. This chain's CDR3 is CASSPGQNTEAFF. The CDR3 DNA sequence: TGTGCCAGCAGCCCCGGACAGAACACTGAAGCTTTCTTT.

The chain uses TRBV2 and TRBJ1-2, with D uncertain. V dropped 9 bases and J dropped 0 bases, with 11 bases sitting between them. The CDR3 is 13 amino acids. CDR1 is SNHLY, CDR2 FYNNEI, per germline. The CDR3 sequence: CARLDPANYGYTF. CDR3 in DNA: TGTGCCAGACTGGACCCAGCTAACTATGGCTACACCTTC.

The gene calls are TRBV19 and TRBJ1-5; D is perhaps TRBD1 (6 bases). The CDR3 extends over 15 amino acids. V was trimmed by 5 bases and J by 0 bases, leaving 11 bases between them. CDR1 and CDR2 (germline): LNHDA, SQIVND (reference sequence). In DNA form, the CDR3 reads TGTGCCAGTAGTCAACAGGGCCATAGCAATCAGCCCCAGCATTTT. Protein: CASSQQGHSNQPQHF. Drawing the rest from reference TRBV19 and TRBJ1-5, the complete variable domain is DGGITQSPKYLFRKEGQNVTLSCEQNLNHDAMYWYRQDPGQGLRLIYYSQIVNDFQKGDIAEGYSVSREKKESFPLTVTSAQKNPTAFYLCASSQQGHSNQPQHFGDGTRLSIL.

The chain links TRBV27 to TRBJ2-1, with D uncertain. V was cut by 2 bases and J by 6 bases, with 8 bases left in between. CDR3 length equals 13 residues. Per germline, CDR1 MNHEY and CDR2 SMNVEV (reference sequence). CDR3 nucleotides: TGTGCCAGCAGTTTAAGGACCACCAATGAGCAGTTCTTC. Protein: CASSLRTTNEQFF.

This chain uses TRBV6-1 with TRBJ2-7; D unresolved. Germline CDR1 MNHNS, CDR2 SASEGT. The CDR3 has 13 residues. Trimming shortened V by 7 bases and J by 1 base, and 11 bases separated the two germline ends. CDR3 DNA sequence: TGTGCCAGCACCCGGACGGAGTCCTACGAGCAGTACTTC. Protein: CASTRTESYEQYF.

This clone has at least ten counts. The gene calls are TRBV25-1 and TRBJ1-1; D is perhaps TRBD1 (5 bases). Germline CDR1 and CDR2: MGHDK and SYGVNS. Trimming pared 7 bases from V and 5 bases from J, leaving 14 bases between. The CDR3 sequence is 13 residues long. This CDR3 reads CASTHGGGTEAFF. In DNA form, the CDR3 reads TGTGCCAGCACCCATGGGGGGGGAACTGAAGCTTTCTTT.

This clone was detected only a few times. The chain links TRBV6-7 to TRBJ1-2, with 8 bases identical to TRBD1. TRBV6-7 qualifies as an ORF whose function is uncertain. The CDR3 length is 15 residues. Germline trimming cut 0 bases from V and 4 bases from J; bases unmatched to any gene: 4. The DNA of the CDR3 is TGTGCCAGCAGTTACTCCAGGGGGCTATGCTATGGCTACACCTTC. Translation: CASSYSRGLCYGYTF.

CDR3 region: CASRPRQTNTEAFF. In DNA, the CDR3 is TGTGCCAGTAGGCCCAGACAGACGAACACTGAAGCTTTCTTT. The chain carries TRBV19 and TRBJ1-1; D perhaps matches TRBD1 (5 bases). V dropped 6 bases and J dropped 1 base, with 12 bases sitting between them. Germline-derived CDR1 and CDR2 are LNHDA and SQIVND (reference sequence). The CDR3 is 14 amino acids.

The CDR3 nucleotides are TGCGCCAGCAGCCAAGACCCAGGGGGTGTATCTGGGGCCAACGTCCTGACTTTC. Amino acid sequence: CASSQDPGGVSGANVLTF. The gene calls are TRBV4-3 and TRBJ2-6; 7 bases fit TRBD1. Germline V gene data show CDR1 as LGHNA and CDR2 as YSLEER. Germline trimming cut 0 bases from V and 1 base from J; bases unmatched to any gene: 6. The length of the CDR3 is 18 residues.

As for this clone: The sample has other DNA sequences that encode this CDR3 too. This CDR3 is CASSYGTGGYGYTF. DNA of the CDR3: TGTGCCAGCAGTTACGGGACAGGGGGATATGGCTACACCTTC. The rearrangement uses TRBV6-5 and TRBJ1-2; 11 bases match TRBD1. Germline trimming cut 2 bases from V and 5 bases from J; bases unmatched to any gene: 1. The CDR3 loop spans 14 amino acids. Germline CDR1 MNHEY, CDR2 SVGAGI.

This chain uses TRBV27 with TRBJ2-5; 8 bases are a match to TRBD2. J gave up 4 bases and V 10 bases, and 14 bases lay outside the gene matches. CDR3 length: 15 residues. Germline V gene data show CDR1 as MNHEY and CDR2 as SMNVEV (reference sequence). The CDR3 here is CATQKGLGYGETQYF. In nucleotides, the CDR3 is TGTGCCACCCAGAAGGGACTAGGGTATGGAGAGACCCAGTACTTC.

This clone was counted at least ten times. V gene TRBV4-1 combines with J gene TRBJ2-5, with D possibly TRBD2 on 5 matching bases. The CDR3 runs to 14 residues. CDR1 is MGHRA, CDR2 YSYEKL, per germline. V was clipped by 3 bases and J by 1 base, with 9 bases between them. CDR3 DNA: TGCGCCAGCAGCCATGTGGGGAGCCAAGAGACCCAGTACTTC. This codes for CASSHVGSQETQYF.

This chain connects TRBV2 to TRBJ1-4; TRBD1 aligns across 7 bases. Germline V lookup: CDR1 SNHLY, CDR2 FYNNEI. J was trimmed by 11 bases and V by 6 bases; bases with no gene match: 6. The CDR3 has 12 amino acids. CDR3 sequence: CASSATGDKLFF. DNA of the CDR3: TGTGCCAGCAGCGCCACAGGGGACAAACTGTTTTTT.

This chain's CDR3 is CASSYMGSGYNEQFF. CDR3 nucleotides: TGTGCCAGCAGTTACATGGGCAGCGGGTACAATGAGCAGTTCTTC. V is TRBV6-6 and J is TRBJ2-1; TRBD2 might be the D (6 bases). The CDR3 covers 15 residues. Germline V gene data show CDR1 as MNHNY and CDR2 as SVGAGI (reference sequence). The germline V and J ends were trimmed by 2 bases and 4 bases, with 12 bases remaining between them.